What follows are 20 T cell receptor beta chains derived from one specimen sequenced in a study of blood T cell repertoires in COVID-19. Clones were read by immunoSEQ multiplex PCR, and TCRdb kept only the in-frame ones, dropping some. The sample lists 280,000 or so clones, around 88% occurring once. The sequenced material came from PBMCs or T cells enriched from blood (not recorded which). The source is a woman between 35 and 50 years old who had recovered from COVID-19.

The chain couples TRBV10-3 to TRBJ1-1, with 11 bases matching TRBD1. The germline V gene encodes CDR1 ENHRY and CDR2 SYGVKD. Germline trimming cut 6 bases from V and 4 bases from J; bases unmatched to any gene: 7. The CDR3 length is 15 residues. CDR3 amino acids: CAISADRGQVTEAFF. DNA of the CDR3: TGTGCCATCAGCGCGGACAGGGGGCAGGTCACTGAAGCTTTCTTT.

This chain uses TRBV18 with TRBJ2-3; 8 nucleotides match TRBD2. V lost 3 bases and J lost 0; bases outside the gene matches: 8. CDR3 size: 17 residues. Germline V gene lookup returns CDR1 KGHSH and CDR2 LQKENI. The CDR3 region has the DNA TGTGCCAGCTCACCCTTAGCCTCTAGCGGGAGCACAGATACGCAGTATTTT. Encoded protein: CASSPLASSGSTDTQYF.

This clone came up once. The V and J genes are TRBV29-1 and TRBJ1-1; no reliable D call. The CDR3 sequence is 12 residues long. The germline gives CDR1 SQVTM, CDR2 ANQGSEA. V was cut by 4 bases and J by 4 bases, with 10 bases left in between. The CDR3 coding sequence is TGCAGCGTTGGCGGGGAACCCACTGAAGCTTTCTTT. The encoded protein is CSVGGEPTEAFF.

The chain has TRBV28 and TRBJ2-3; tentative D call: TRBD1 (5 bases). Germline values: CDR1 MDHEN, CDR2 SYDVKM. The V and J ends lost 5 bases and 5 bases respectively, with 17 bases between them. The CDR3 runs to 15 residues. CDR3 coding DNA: TGTGCCAGCAGTCCCGATTGGGCCCAGGGAGATACGCAGTATTTT. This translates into CASSPDWAQGDTQYF.

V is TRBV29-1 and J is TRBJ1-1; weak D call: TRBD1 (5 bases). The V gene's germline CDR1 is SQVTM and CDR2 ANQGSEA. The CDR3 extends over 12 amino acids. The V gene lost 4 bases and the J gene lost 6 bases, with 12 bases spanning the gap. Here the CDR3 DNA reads TGCAGCGTTGCTAGACAGATCGCTGAAGCTTTCTTT. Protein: CSVARQIAEAFF.

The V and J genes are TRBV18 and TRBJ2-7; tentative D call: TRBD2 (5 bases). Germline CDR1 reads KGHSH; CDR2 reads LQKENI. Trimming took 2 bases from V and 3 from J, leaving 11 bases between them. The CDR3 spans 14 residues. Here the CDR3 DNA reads TGTGCCAGCTCACCATCCCACGGGGACTACGAGCAGTACTTC. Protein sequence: CASSPSHGDYEQYF.

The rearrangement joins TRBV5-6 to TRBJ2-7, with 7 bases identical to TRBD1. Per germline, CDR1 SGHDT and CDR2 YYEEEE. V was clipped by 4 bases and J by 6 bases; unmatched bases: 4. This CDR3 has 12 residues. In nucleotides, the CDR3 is TGTGCCAGCAGCACTCCAGGGGGCGAGCAGTACTTC. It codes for CASSTPGGEQYF.

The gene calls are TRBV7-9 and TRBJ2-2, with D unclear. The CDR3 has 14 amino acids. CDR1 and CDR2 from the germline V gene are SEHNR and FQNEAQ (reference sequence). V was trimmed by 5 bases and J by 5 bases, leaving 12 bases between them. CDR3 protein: CASSPRLETGELFF. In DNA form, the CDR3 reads TGTGCCAGCAGCCCCAGACTGGAAACCGGGGAGCTGTTTTTT.

The CDR3 region has the DNA TGTGCCAGCAGCGAAGGGACTAGCGGGAGCGGGGAGACCCAGTACTTC. Residues: CASSEGTSGSGETQYF. The chain has TRBV11-3 and TRBJ2-5; 14 bases line up with TRBD2. Germline V gene sequence: CDR1 SGHNT, CDR2 YENEEA. V shed 5 bases and J 5 bases; nucleotides not matched to a gene: 7. This CDR3 has 16 residues. The entire variable domain, with the rest obtained from reference TRBV11-3 and TRBJ2-5, is as follows: EAGVVQSPRYKIIEKKQPVAFWCNPISGHNTLYWYLQNLGQGPELLIRYENEEAVDDSQLPKDRFSAERLKGVDSTLKIQPAELGDSAVYLCASSEGTSGSGETQYFGPGTRLLVL.

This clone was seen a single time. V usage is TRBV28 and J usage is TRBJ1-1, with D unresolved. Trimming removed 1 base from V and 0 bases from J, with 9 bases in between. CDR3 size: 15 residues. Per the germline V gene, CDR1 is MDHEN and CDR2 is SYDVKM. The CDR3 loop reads CASSLFRQVNTEAFF. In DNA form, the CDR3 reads TGTGCCAGCAGTTTATTCCGGCAGGTGAACACTGAAGCTTTCTTT.

CDR3 sequence: CASSRDTRYEQYF. The CDR3 DNA follows: TGTGCCAGCTCACGGGACACAAGATACGAGCAGTACTTC. The chain combines TRBV18 with TRBJ2-7; TRBD1 might be the D (6 bases). The CDR3 has 13 amino acids. CDR1 is KGHSH, CDR2 LQKENI, per germline. V was pared by 4 bases and J by 4 bases, with 11 bases between. Together with reference TRBV18 and TRBJ2-7, the CDR3 gives the full variable domain: NAGVMQNPRHLVRRRGQEARLRCSPMKGHSHVYWYRQLPEEGLKFMVYLQKENIIDESGMPKERFSAEFPKEGPSILRIQQVVRGDSAAYFCASSRDTRYEQYFGPGTRLTVT.

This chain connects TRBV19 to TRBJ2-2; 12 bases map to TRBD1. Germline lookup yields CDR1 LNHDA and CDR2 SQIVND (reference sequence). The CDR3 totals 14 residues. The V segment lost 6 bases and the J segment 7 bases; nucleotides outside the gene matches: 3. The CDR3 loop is CASRGQGAGGELFF. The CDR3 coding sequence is TGTGCCAGTAGGGGACAGGGGGCGGGCGGGGAGCTGTTTTTT.

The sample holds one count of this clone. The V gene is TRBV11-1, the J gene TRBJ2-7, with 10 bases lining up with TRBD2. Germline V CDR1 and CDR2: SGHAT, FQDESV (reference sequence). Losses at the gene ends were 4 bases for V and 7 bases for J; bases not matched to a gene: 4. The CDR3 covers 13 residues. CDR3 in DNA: TGTGCCAGCAGCTCGGGACTAGCGCGAGAGCAGTACTTC. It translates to CASSSGLAREQYF.

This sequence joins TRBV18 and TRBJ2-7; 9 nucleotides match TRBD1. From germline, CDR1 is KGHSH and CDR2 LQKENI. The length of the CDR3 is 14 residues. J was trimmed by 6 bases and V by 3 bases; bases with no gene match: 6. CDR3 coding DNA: TGTGCCAGCTCACCGGGACAGGGAAAGCGCGAGCAGTACTTC. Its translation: CASSPGQGKREQYF.

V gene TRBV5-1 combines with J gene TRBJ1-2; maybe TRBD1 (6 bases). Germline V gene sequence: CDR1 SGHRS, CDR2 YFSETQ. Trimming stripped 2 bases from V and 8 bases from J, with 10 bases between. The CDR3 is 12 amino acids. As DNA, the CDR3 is TGCGCCAGCAGCTTCACAGGGTGGGGCTACACCTTC. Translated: CASSFTGWGYTF.

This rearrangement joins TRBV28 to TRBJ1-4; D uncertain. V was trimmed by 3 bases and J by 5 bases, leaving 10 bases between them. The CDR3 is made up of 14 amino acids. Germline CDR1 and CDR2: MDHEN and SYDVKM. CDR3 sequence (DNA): TGTGCCAGCAGTTTGGTATTCGGGAATGAAAAACTGTTTTTT. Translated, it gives CASSLVFGNEKLFF.

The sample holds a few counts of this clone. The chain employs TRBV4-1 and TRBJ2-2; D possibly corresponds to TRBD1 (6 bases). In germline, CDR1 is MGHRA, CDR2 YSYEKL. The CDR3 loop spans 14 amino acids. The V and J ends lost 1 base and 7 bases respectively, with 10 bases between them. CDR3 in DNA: TGCGCCAGCAGCCAAGTCACAGGGAGCGGGGAGCTGTTTTTT. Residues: CASSQVTGSGELFF.

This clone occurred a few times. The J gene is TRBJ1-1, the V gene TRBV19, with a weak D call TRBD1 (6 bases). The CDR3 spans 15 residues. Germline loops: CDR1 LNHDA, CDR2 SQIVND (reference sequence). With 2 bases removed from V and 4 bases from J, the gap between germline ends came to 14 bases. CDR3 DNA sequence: TGTGCCAGTAGTATAACAGGGCCTGGAGGCACTGAAGCTTTCTTT. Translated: CASSITGPGGTEAFF.

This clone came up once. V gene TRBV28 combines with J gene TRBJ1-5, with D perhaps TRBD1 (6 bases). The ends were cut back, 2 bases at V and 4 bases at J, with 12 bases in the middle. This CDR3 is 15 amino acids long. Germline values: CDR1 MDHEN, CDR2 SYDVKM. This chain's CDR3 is CASSLPGEWNQPQHF. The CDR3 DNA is TGTGCCAGCAGTTTACCAGGGGAGTGGAATCAGCCCCAGCATTTT.

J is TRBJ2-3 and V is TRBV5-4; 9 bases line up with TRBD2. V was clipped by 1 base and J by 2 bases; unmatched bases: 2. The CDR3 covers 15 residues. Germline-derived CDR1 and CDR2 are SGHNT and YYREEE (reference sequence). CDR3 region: CASSLTSGLTDTQYF. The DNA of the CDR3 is TGTGCCAGCAGCTTGACTAGCGGGCTCACAGATACGCAGTATTTT.